This T cell receptor (beta chain) originates from a study of technical replicates of blood from a handful of donors. This CDR3 has 14 amino acids. V shed 0 bases and J shed 6 bases, with 9 bases lying between them. Germline V gene lookup returns CDR1 LGHNA and CDR2 YSLEER. Using immunoSEQ multiplex PCR, the repertoire was profiled, and TCRdb retains in-frame clones only, with some absent. The sample records around 60,000 clones, 80% to 95% being singletons. The clonotype was recovered from a human donor in good health. Some clones in this sample may be carry-over from other donors' samples. The sample was PBMCs. The chain is built from TRBV4-3 and TRBJ1-5, with D possibly being TRBD1 (5 bases). Here the CDR3 reads CASSQEAGPQPQHF. The CDR3 bases are TGCGCCAGCAGCCAAGAGGCAGGGCCTCAGCCCCAGCATTTT.